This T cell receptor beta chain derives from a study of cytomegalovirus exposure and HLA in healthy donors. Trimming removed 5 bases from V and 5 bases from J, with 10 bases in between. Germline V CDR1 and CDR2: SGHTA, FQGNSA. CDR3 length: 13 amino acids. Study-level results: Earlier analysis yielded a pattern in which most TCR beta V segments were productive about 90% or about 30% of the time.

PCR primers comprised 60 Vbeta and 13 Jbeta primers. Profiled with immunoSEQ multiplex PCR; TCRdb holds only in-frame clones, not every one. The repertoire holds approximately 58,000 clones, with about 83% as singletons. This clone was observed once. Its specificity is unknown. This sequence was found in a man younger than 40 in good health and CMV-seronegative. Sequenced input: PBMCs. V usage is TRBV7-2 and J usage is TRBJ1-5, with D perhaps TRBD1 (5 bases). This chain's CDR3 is CASSLDSHQPQHF. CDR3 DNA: TGTGCCAGCAGCCTTGACAGCCATCAGCCCCAGCATTTT.